This TCR beta chain was recorded in a study of human T cells and chemical hapten exposure. In TCRdb, the RACE reads were re-called with MiXCR into one record per CDR3 protein. The sample holds around 150,000 distinct CDR3 sequences, more than 14% seen once. Study-level findings and limits: Sensitizing to DPC left TCRs with a frequency above 1 in 1000 unaltered.

V was pared by 1 base and J by 4 bases, with 12 bases between. Germline values: CDR1 SEHNR, CDR2 FQNEAQ (reference sequence). The CDR3 extends over 15 amino acids. Concerning this clonotype: Its antigen is unidentified.

Described time point: patch test 1, 2 weeks after DPC sensitization. Regarding treatment: therapeutic diphenylcyclopropenone sensitization with weekly scalp DPC. The chain employs TRBV7-9 and TRBJ2-3; tentatively, D is TRBD1 (5 bases). Sequencing used whole blood, obtained in connection with sensitization to the hapten diphenylcyclopropenone (DPC). The clonotype comes from a woman in her twenties or thirties with alopecia areata. Some clones in this sample may be carry-over from other donors' samples. CDR3 residues: CASSLDGRAADTQYF. Written as DNA, the CDR3 is TGTGCCAGCAGCTTAGACGGCAGGGCGGCAGATACGCAGTATTTT. Supplemented by reference TRBV7-9 and TRBJ2-3, the full variable domain reads DTGVSQNPRHKITKRGQNVTFRCDPISEHNRLYWYRQTLGQGPEFLTYFQNEAQLEKSRLLSDRFSAERPKGSFSTLEIQRTEQGDSAMYLCASSLDGRAADTQYFGPGTRLTVL.